A selection of T cell receptor beta chains follows, all from one sample in a study of cytomegalovirus exposure and HLA in healthy donors. The protocol was immunoSEQ multiplex PCR, while the TCRdb copy is restricted to in-frame clones and leaves out a portion. The sample shows about 140,000 clones, 65% to 90% of them seen only once. The specimen sequenced was PBMCs. Receptors were obtained from a female donor in good health and CMV-seronegative. The CDR3 runs from the conserved cysteine through the conserved F or W. Fields, in order: CDR3 DNA, CDR3 protein, CDR3 length, V gene, J gene, clone size, D gene. D genes are given only for firm matches. Where a row states a size, it is once, few, many or the class of an expanded clone; other rows omit it.

DNA: TGTGCCAGCAGTTTACGGGGCGGGAGAGTCTACAATGAGCAGTTCTTC
CDR3: CASSLRGGRVYNEQFF
length: 16
V: TRBV27
J: TRBJ2-1
size: NA
D: TRBD2

DNA: TGCGCCAGCAGCTTGGGCCAGGGGGCGGACGAGCAGTACTTC
CDR3: CASSLGQGADEQYF
length: 14
V: TRBV5-1
J: TRBJ2-7
size: NA
D: TRBD1

DNA: TGTGCCAGCTCACGGGACAGGGGGAACACTGAAGCTTTCTTT
CDR3: CASSRDRGNTEAFF
length: 14
V: TRBV18
J: TRBJ1-1
size: few
D: TRBD1

DNA: TGTGCCAGCAGCTTAGCCCCCTGGGGAGGGGCAGGCGAGCAGTACTTC
CDR3: CASSLAPWGGAGEQYF
length: 16
V: TRBV7-6
J: TRBJ2-7
size: NA
D: TRBD2

DNA: TGTGCCAGCGGGTCTTTCCCTGGACAGTTGAACACCGGGGAGCTGTTTTTT
CDR3: CASGSFPGQLNTGELFF
length: 17
V: TRBV28
J: TRBJ2-2
size: NA
D: NA

DNA: TGTGCCAGCAGCCCCGGGAGCACCGGGGAGCTGTTTTTT
CDR3: CASSPGSTGELFF
length: 13
V: TRBV6-4
J: TRBJ2-2
size: NA
D: NA

DNA: TGTGCCAGCAGCCAAATTTTCTCGACTAGCGGGAGCTCCTACGAGCAGTACTTC
CDR3: CASSQIFSTSGSSYEQYF
length: 18
V: TRBV7-9
J: TRBJ2-7
size: NA
D: TRBD2

DNA: TGTGCCAGCAGCCGTACAGGGTGGGGTCAGCCCCAGCATTTT
CDR3: CASSRTGWGQPQHF
length: 14
V: TRBV6-5
J: TRBJ1-5
size: NA
D: NA

DNA: TGTGCCAGCAGCGTAGGAGACTTGACTGGTGGCTACACCTTC
CDR3: CASSVGDLTGGYTF
length: 14
V: TRBV9
J: TRBJ1-2
size: NA
D: NA

DNA: TGCAGCGTTGAAGAGCGGGTCGGGACTGAAGCTTTCTTT
CDR3: CSVEERVGTEAFF
length: 13
V: TRBV29-1
J: TRBJ1-1
size: NA
D: NA

DNA: TGTGCCAGCAGTGACTCGATTTCGGGGTTTGGCACCGGGGAGCTGTTTTTT
CDR3: CASSDSISGFGTGELFF
length: 17
V: TRBV6-4
J: TRBJ2-2
size: NA
D: NA

DNA: TGTGCCAGCAGTGCGGTGCCTACTAGCGGGATCTACGAGCAGTACTTC
CDR3: CASSAVPTSGIYEQYF
length: 16
V: TRBV2
J: TRBJ2-7
size: once
D: TRBD2

DNA: TGCGCCAGCAGCCTGCGACAGGTGGGGGAGCAGTACTTC
CDR3: CASSLRQVGEQYF
length: 13
V: TRBV5-1
J: TRBJ2-7
size: NA
D: NA

DNA: TGTGCCAGCCGGACTAGCGGGAACACAGATACGCAGTATTTT
CDR3: CASRTSGNTDTQYF
length: 14
V: TRBV2
J: TRBJ2-3
size: NA
D: TRBD2

DNA: TGTGCCAGCAGCGTATACGGTATCCAAGAGACCCAGTACTTC
CDR3: CASSVYGIQETQYF
length: 14
V: TRBV9
J: TRBJ2-5
size: NA
D: NA

DNA: TGTGCCAGCAGCCCCTCCGGACACCACTACAATGAGCAGTTCTTC
CDR3: CASSPSGHHYNEQFF
length: 15
V: TRBV7-8
J: TRBJ2-1
size: NA
D: NA

DNA: TGTGCCAGCTCACTAGGACAGCCGAATCAGCCCCAGCATTTT
CDR3: CASSLGQPNQPQHF
length: 14
V: TRBV18
J: TRBJ1-5
size: NA
D: NA

DNA: TGTGCCAGCAGGCGGGTGGGCCAAGAGACCCAGTACTTC
CDR3: CASRRVGQETQYF
length: 13
V: TRBV2
J: TRBJ2-5
size: once
D: NA

DNA: TGCGCCAGCAGCTCCGGGACAGGGGCGGAGGAGACCCAGTACTTC
CDR3: CASSSGTGAEETQYF
length: 15
V: TRBV5-1
J: TRBJ2-5
size: few
D: TRBD1

DNA: TGTGCCAGCAGTTCGGGGACAGTTGACGCAGGAAAACTGTTTTTT
CDR3: CASSSGTVDAGKLFF
length: 15
V: TRBV6-5
J: TRBJ1-4
size: NA
D: TRBD1

DNA: TGTGCCTGGGAACAGGGGGGTGGCTACACCTTC
CDR3: CAWEQGGGYTF
length: 11
V: TRBV30
J: TRBJ1-2
size: NA
D: TRBD1

DNA: TGCGCCAGCAGCCCCGGGACAGGGGGTGAGACCCAGTACTTC
CDR3: CASSPGTGGETQYF
length: 14
V: TRBV5-1
J: TRBJ2-5
size: NA
D: TRBD1

DNA: TGCGCCAGCAGCTTGGTACCCCCGGGACAGAGGAGAGAGACCCAGTACTTC
CDR3: CASSLVPPGQRRETQYF
length: 17
V: TRBV5-1
J: TRBJ2-5
size: few
D: TRBD1

DNA: TGTGCCATCAGTGAACGGACTAGCGGGGGGTCCTACAATGAGCAGTTCTTC
CDR3: CAISERTSGGSYNEQFF
length: 17
V: TRBV10-3
J: TRBJ2-1
size: NA
D: TRBD2

DNA: TGTGCCAGTAGTATCCCTACCCGGTTAGCGGACTCCTACAATGAGCAGTTCTTC
CDR3: CASSIPTRLADSYNEQFF
length: 18
V: TRBV19
J: TRBJ2-1
size: NA
D: NA

DNA: TGTGCCACCAGCAGAGAGGGAGGGTTACAAGAGACCCAGTACTTC
CDR3: CATSREGGLQETQYF
length: 15
V: TRBV15
J: TRBJ2-5
size: NA
D: TRBD2

DNA: TGTGCCAGCAGACAAAACTTTCAGGGGTTTGAAGCTTTCTTT
CDR3: CASRQNFQGFEAFF
length: 14
V: TRBV6-1
J: TRBJ1-1
size: NA
D: NA

DNA: TGTGCCAGTAGTCCGGGACAGGGACTTTCTGAAGCTTTCTTT
CDR3: CASSPGQGLSEAFF
length: 14
V: TRBV19
J: TRBJ1-1
size: few
D: TRBD1

DNA: TGTGCCAGCAGCCCTGGGGATGCGGGGCGACTAGGCTATGGCTACACCTTC
CDR3: CASSPGDAGRLGYGYTF
length: 17
V: TRBV5-4
J: TRBJ1-2
size: NA
D: NA

DNA: TGTGCCAGTAGAGGAGACAGGACATACCATTATAACACTGAAGCTTTCTTT
CDR3: CASRGDRTYHYNTEAFF
length: 17
V: TRBV19
J: TRBJ1-1
size: few
D: NA

DNA: TGCAGTGTTAGGACAGGGGCTGGCTACACCTTC
CDR3: CSVRTGAGYTF
length: 11
V: TRBV20-1
J: TRBJ1-2
size: NA
D: TRBD1

DNA: TGCAGCGTGGCAACTTACAGGGGGGAAAAGTACTTC
CDR3: CSVATYRGEKYF
length: 12
V: TRBV29-1
J: TRBJ2-7
size: NA
D: TRBD1

DNA: TGTGCCAGCAGCGTAACGGACAGAGCGAACACTGAAGCTTTCTTT
CDR3: CASSVTDRANTEAFF
length: 15
V: TRBV6-5
J: TRBJ1-1
size: few
D: NA